Following are 19 T cell receptor beta chains from one sample sequenced in a study of immune cell composition in non-small cell lung cancer. Only in-frame clones appear in the TCRdb table, and some are missing; sequencing was by immunoSEQ multiplex PCR. Of 5,000 to 7,000 clones in the sample, approximately 77% were seen once. Normal lung was taken at the farthest possible site, at least 3 cm from tumour. Sequenced: non-adjacent lung tissue. The source is a human donor with non-small cell lung cancer.

The V gene is TRBV4-1, the J gene TRBJ2-6, with 9 nucleotides matching TRBD1. Germline CDR1 reads MGHRA; CDR2 reads YSYEKL. The trim removed 2 bases at V and 2 bases at J, leaving 7 bases unmatched. CDR3 length: 18 residues. The chain's CDR3 is CASSQYTGGITGANVLTF. The CDR3 bases are TGCGCCAGCAGCCAATACACAGGGGGCATAACTGGGGCCAACGTCCTGACTTTC.

The gene calls are TRBV2 and TRBJ2-1, with 13 bases matching TRBD2. This CDR3 has 21 amino acids. V was pared by 7 bases and J by 7 bases, with 25 bases of the junction left unmatched. Germline CDR1 SNHLY, CDR2 FYNNEI. In DNA, the CDR3 is TGTGCCAGCACCACACGTCCAGGACTAGCGGGAGAGGACCCTACTCGGAATGAGCAGTTCTTC. It translates to CASTTRPGLAGEDPTRNEQFF.

CDR3 in amino acids: CASSSPGQGAKAFF. The CDR3 nucleotides are TGTGCCAGCAGCTCGCCGGGACAGGGGGCAAAAGCTTTCTTT. The chain recombines TRBV11-2 with TRBJ1-1, with 12 bases identical to TRBD1. The CDR3 totals 14 residues. Per the germline V gene, CDR1 is SGHAT and CDR2 is FQNNGV. J lost 9 bases, V lost 4 bases, and 6 bases had no gene match.

The V and J genes are TRBV19 and TRBJ2-6; 7 nucleotides line up with TRBD1. Germline V gene sequence: CDR1 LNHDA, CDR2 SQIVND (reference sequence). CDR3 length equals 19 residues. Germline trimming cut 4 bases from V and 2 bases from J; bases unmatched to any gene: 14. The CDR3 is CASSTRTGAFRAGANVLTF. For the CDR3, the DNA is TGTGCCAGTAGTACACGGACAGGAGCTTTCAGGGCTGGGGCCAACGTCCTGACTTTC.

The CDR3 reads CAWSRSRGNYGYTF. The CDR3 DNA sequence: TGTGCCTGGAGTCGAAGCCGGGGAAACTATGGCTACACCTTC. V is TRBV30 and J is TRBJ1-2, with D unclear. The CDR3 consists of 14 residues. Trimming shortened V by 2 bases and J by 2 bases, and 12 bases separated the two germline ends. Germline values: CDR1 GTSNPN, CDR2 SVGIG (reference sequence).

CDR3 sequence (DNA): TGCGCCAGCAGCTTGGCCGTTAGCGGGCAAGAGACCCAGTACTTC. This codes for CASSLAVSGQETQYF. This chain connects TRBV5-1 to TRBJ2-5, with TRBD2 matching over 7 bases. J gave up 2 bases and V 0 bases, and 4 bases lay outside the gene matches. Germline V CDR1 and CDR2: SGHRS, YFSETQ. The CDR3 length is 15 residues.

This chain joins TRBV6-1 and TRBJ1-3; 7 positions match TRBD1. Trimming took 6 bases from V and 1 from J; bases not matched to a gene: 3. Germline-derived CDR1 and CDR2 are MNHNS and SASEGT. This CDR3 has 14 residues. The CDR3: CASRTQGSGNTIYF. DNA of the CDR3: TGTGCCAGCAGGACACAGGGGTCTGGAAACACCATATATTTT.

The chain recombines TRBV28 with TRBJ2-2; 7 bases map to TRBD2. Germline lookup yields CDR1 MDHEN and CDR2 SYDVKM. The CDR3 covers 17 residues. V shed 6 bases and J 5 bases; nucleotides not matched to a gene: 15. This CDR3 reads CASRSTVGLVLTGELFF. In nucleotides, the CDR3 is TGTGCCAGCAGATCGACCGTCGGACTAGTCCTAACCGGGGAGCTGTTTTTT.

V and J are TRBV19 and TRBJ2-5; tentatively, D is TRBD1 (5 bases). The germline CDR1 and CDR2 sequences are LNHDA and SQIVND (reference sequence). The CDR3 is made up of 14 amino acids. Trimming took 3 bases from V and 2 from J, leaving 10 bases between them. CDR3 in DNA: TGTGCCAGTAGTATGGGTCAGGGACAAGAGACCCAGTACTTC. Translation gives CASSMGQGQETQYF.

Turning to this clone: Distinct nucleotide sequences in the sample also encode this CDR3. This chain links TRBV6-1 with TRBJ2-3; 8 bases are shared with TRBD1. Unmatched junction bases numbered 4, after V lost 6 bases and J lost 5 bases. This CDR3 has 13 amino acids. Germline V CDR1 and CDR2: MNHNS, SASEGT. This CDR3 is CASSVDREDTQYF. The CDR3 bases are TGTGCCAGCAGCGTGGACAGGGAAGATACGCAGTATTTT.

The chain carries TRBV5-1 and TRBJ2-1; no definite D call. The germline V gene has CDR1 SGHRS and CDR2 YFSETQ. This CDR3 has 14 amino acids. Trimming pared 1 base from V and 6 bases from J, leaving 11 bases between. For the CDR3, the DNA is TGCGCCAGCAGCTTGTTAACTGCTGGCAATGAGCAGTTCTTC. Its protein is CASSLLTAGNEQFF.

This clone has a single count. The chain links TRBV2 to TRBJ2-1; 7 bases line up with TRBD2. In germline, CDR1 is SNHLY, CDR2 FYNNEI. This CDR3 is built from 15 residues. Germline trimming cut 7 bases from V and 9 bases from J; bases unmatched to any gene: 15. The CDR3 coding sequence is TGTGCCAGCACCCCCCGGGGAGGGCGCTATGGTGAGCAGTTCTTC. Translating it yields CASTPRGGRYGEQFF. Full variable domain (remainder filled in from reference TRBV2 and TRBJ2-1): EPEVTQTPSHQVTQMGQEVILRCVPISNHLYFYWYRQILGQKVEFLVSFYNNEISEKSEIFDDQFSVERPDGSNFTLKIRSTKLEDSAMYFCASTPRGGRYGEQFFGPGTRLTVL.

V gene TRBV5-1 combines with J gene TRBJ2-5, with TRBD2 as a possible D gene (5 bases). V gave up 0 bases and J gave up 2 bases, with 11 bases separating them. CDR1 and CDR2 (germline): SGHRS, YFSETQ. CDR3 length: 15 amino acids. The chain's CDR3 is CASSLARGWQETQYF. The DNA of the CDR3 is TGCGCCAGCAGCTTGGCGAGAGGGTGGCAAGAGACCCAGTACTTC.

This clone came up a few times. This chain joins TRBV11-1 and TRBJ2-7, with D uncertain. Trimming removed 1 base from V and 0 bases from J, with 4 bases in between. The CDR3 extends over 13 amino acids. Germline V lookup: CDR1 SGHAT, CDR2 FQDESV (reference sequence). CDR3 in DNA: TGTGCCAGCAGCTTAGGCGGCTCCTACGAGCAGTACTTC. This encodes CASSLGGSYEQYF.

The chain uses TRBV7-8 and TRBJ2-7, with D possibly being TRBD1 (5 bases). V was clipped by 0 bases and J by 6 bases, with 12 bases between them. This CDR3 region has 14 residues. Germline V gene data show CDR1 as SGHVS and CDR2 as FQNEAQ. The CDR3 nucleotides read TGTGCCAGCAGCTTAGCGTTTATAAGGGGCGAGCAGTACTTC. As protein: CASSLAFIRGEQYF.

This clone was seen only once. This sequence joins TRBV28 and TRBJ1-1; no clear D. From germline, CDR1 is MDHEN and CDR2 SYDVKM. CDR3 size: 14 residues. Trimming removed 1 base from V and 1 base from J, with 7 bases in between. The CDR3 protein is CASSLLARNTEAFF. In DNA, the CDR3 is TGTGCCAGCAGTTTATTAGCCCGGAACACTGAAGCTTTCTTT.

The chain employs TRBV15 and TRBJ2-2, with D possibly matching TRBD1 (6 bases). V lost 2 bases and J 6 bases, leaving 13 bases between the germline ends. CDR1 and CDR2 from the germline V gene are LNHNV and YYDKDF (reference sequence). This CDR3 contains 15 residues. CDR3 sequence (DNA): TGTGCCACCAGCAGAACGCGACAGGCCGCCGGGGAGCTGTTTTTT. As protein: CATSRTRQAAGELFF.

The chain couples TRBV19 to TRBJ2-3, with TRBD1 identical over 10 bases. V gave up 4 bases and J gave up 5 bases; unmatched junction bases: 6. Looked up from germline, CDR1 is LNHDA and CDR2 is SQIVND (reference sequence). The CDR3 sequence is 15 residues long. The chain's CDR3 is CASSTGTGVRDTQYF. CDR3 sequence (DNA): TGTGCCAGTAGTACCGGGACAGGGGTAAGAGATACGCAGTATTTT.

The chain carries TRBV7-3 and TRBJ2-1; 8 bases are a match to TRBD2. This CDR3 has 15 amino acids. Germline lookup yields CDR1 SGHTA and CDR2 FQGTGA. With 1 base clipped from V and 7 bases from J, the junction kept 6 bases outside the gene matches. In DNA form, the CDR3 reads TGTGCCAGCAGCTTAAGCGGGACTAGAAATAATGAGCAGTTCTTC. This sequence encodes CASSLSGTRNNEQFF. The variable domain in full, completed from reference TRBV7-3 and TRBJ2-1, reads GAGVSQTPSNKVTEKGKYVELRCDPISGHTALYWYRQSLGQGPEFLIYFQGTGAADDSGLPNDRFFAVRPEGSVSTLKIQRTERGDSAVYLCASSLSGTRNNEQFFGPGTRLTVL.